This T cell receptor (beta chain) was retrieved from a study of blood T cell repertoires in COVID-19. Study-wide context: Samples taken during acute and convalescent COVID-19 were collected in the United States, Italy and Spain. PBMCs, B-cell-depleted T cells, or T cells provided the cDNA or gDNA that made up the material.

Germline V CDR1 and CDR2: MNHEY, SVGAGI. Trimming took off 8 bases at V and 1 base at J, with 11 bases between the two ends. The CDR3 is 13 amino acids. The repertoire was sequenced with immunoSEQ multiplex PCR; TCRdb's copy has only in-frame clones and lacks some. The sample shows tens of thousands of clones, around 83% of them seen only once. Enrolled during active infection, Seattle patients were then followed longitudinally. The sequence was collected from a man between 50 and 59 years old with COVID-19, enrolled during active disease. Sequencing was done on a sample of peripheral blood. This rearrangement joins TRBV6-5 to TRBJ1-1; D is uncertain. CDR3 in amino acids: CASRASGNTEAFF. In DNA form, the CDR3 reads TGTGCCAGCCGCGCCTCGGGGAACACTGAAGCTTTCTTT.